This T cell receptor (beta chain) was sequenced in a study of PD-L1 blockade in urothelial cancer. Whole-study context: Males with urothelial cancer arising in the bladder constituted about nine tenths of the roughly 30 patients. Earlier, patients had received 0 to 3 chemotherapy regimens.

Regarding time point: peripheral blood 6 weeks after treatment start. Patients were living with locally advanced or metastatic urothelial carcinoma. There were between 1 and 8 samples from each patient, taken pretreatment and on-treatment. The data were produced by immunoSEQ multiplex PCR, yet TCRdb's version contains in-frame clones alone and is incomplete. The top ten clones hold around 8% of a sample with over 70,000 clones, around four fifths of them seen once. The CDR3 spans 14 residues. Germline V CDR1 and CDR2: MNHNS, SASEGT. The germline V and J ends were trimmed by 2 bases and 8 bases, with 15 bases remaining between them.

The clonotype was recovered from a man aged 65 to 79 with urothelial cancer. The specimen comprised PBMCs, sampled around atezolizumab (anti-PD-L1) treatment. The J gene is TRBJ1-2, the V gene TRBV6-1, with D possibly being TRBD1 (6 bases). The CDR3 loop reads CASSESGVLLGYTF. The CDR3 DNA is TGTGCCAGCAGTGAATCAGGGGTTCTGCTCGGCTACACCTTC.